One sample yielded the 15 T cell receptor beta chains listed below, sequenced in a study of T cells in Graves' hyperthyroidism and ophthalmopathy (dated by TCRdb to about 2019). Library preparation used multiplex PCR. Instrument used: Illumina HiSeq 2000. TCR beta CDR3 regions were amplified from RNA transcripts. A first-round RT-PCR of the TCR CDR3 used the HTBI primer set with the Qiagen OneStep RT-PCR kit. TCRdb applied fastp at Q25 and MiXCR to the public reads, then kept only in-frame beta chains. Identical CDR3 proteins give one entry, which carries the most common genes and DNA. The sample yields about 590,000 distinct CDR3 sequences; around a sixth were counted once. In total, the top ten clones hold roughly 6.6% of the sample. Sequenced material: blood. The receptors derive from a woman under 40 with Graves' hyperthyroidism.

This clonotype was found a few times. This chain links TRBV5-1 with TRBJ2-4, with a weak D call TRBD2 (5 bases). Germline V lookup: CDR1 SGHRS, CDR2 YFSETQ. This CDR3 region has 15 residues. The V gene lost 0 bases and the J gene lost 6 bases, with 13 bases spanning the gap. This chain's CDR3 is CASSLGAEGGNIQYF. CDR3 DNA sequence: TGCGCCAGCAGCTTGGGGGCAGAGGGCGGAAACATTCAGTACTTC.

This clonotype was counted between two and nine times. This chain connects TRBV20-1 to TRBJ2-1, with 13 bases fitting TRBD2. The ends lost 3 bases at V and 6 bases at J; junction bases unmatched: 2. The CDR3 consists of 14 residues. Germline V gene lookup returns CDR1 DFQATT and CDR2 SNEGSKA (reference sequence). DNA for the CDR3: TGCAGTGCTAGCCGACTAGCGGGAGGCAATGAGCAGTTCTTC. Translating gives CSASRLAGGNEQFF.

The chain uses TRBV28 and TRBJ1-2, with D perhaps matching TRBD1 (6 bases). Germline lookup yields CDR1 MDHEN and CDR2 SYDVKM. CDR3 length: 13 residues. The V end lost 5 bases, the J end lost 4 bases, and 11 bases lay between the germline ends. CDR3 coding DNA: TGTGCCAGCAGTCCGACAGGCCTCTATGGCTACACCTTC. Protein: CASSPTGLYGYTF.

This clonotype was recorded at least ten times. The chain links TRBV20-1 to TRBJ2-1, with TRBD2 identical over 7 bases. Germline loops: CDR1 DFQATT, CDR2 SNEGSKA (reference sequence). V shed 3 bases, J shed 7 bases, and the junction held 9 bases outside the gene matches. CDR3 length equals 14 residues. Here the CDR3 DNA reads TGCAGTGCTAGCGTCTCTAGCGGACGGAATGAGCAGTTCTTC. Translating gives CSASVSSGRNEQFF.

This clonotype was seen a few times. The rearrangement joins TRBV7-9 to TRBJ2-7; 11 bases match TRBD2. CDR3 size: 15 residues. Looked up from germline, CDR1 is SEHNR and CDR2 is FQNEAQ (reference sequence). V shed 5 bases, J shed 5 bases, and the junction held 8 bases outside the gene matches. This CDR3 is CASSGWLAGGDEQYF. The DNA of the CDR3 is TGTGCCAGCAGCGGTTGGCTAGCGGGAGGAGACGAGCAGTACTTC.

Ten or more counts support this clonotype. The rearrangement uses TRBV7-2 and TRBJ2-1; a weak D match, TRBD2 (6 bases). The CDR3 loop spans 13 amino acids. Germline assignment: CDR1 SGHTA and CDR2 FQGNSA. V was trimmed by 4 bases and J by 13 bases, leaving 17 bases between them. Here the CDR3 DNA reads TGTGCCAGCAGCTCCACCGGGACTTCCCAACAGTTCTTC. It codes for CASSSTGTSQQFF.

This clonotype was detected many times. The chain recombines TRBV6-6 with TRBJ2-3; TRBD2 matches 9 bases. Germline trimming cut 1 base from V and 0 bases from J; bases unmatched to any gene: 5. The CDR3 runs to 17 residues. Per the germline V gene, CDR1 is MNHNY and CDR2 is SVGAGI (reference sequence). In DNA form, the CDR3 reads TGTGCCAGCAGTTACTGGGGACTAGCAGCTAGCACAGATACGCAGTATTTT. It is translated as CASSYWGLAASTDTQYF.

This clonotype occurred a few times. The chain links TRBV20-1 to TRBJ2-4; the D gene is possibly TRBD2 (6 bases). Trimming removed 8 bases from V and 2 bases from J, with 16 bases in between. Germline V gives CDR1 DFQATT, CDR2 SNEGSKA (reference sequence). The length of the CDR3 is 14 residues. The CDR3 DNA is TGCAGTCCACTCAGCGGGTCTCCCAAAAACATTCAGTACTTC. It encodes CSPLSGSPKNIQYF.

This clonotype was observed a handful of times. The chain couples TRBV6-1 to TRBJ2-3, with a possible D match to TRBD1 (6 bases). CDR1 and CDR2 (germline): MNHNS, SASEGT. The CDR3 runs to 15 residues. V lost 1 base, J lost 0 bases, and 8 bases lay in between. The CDR3 sequence: CASSEGQDSTDTQYF. The CDR3 coding sequence is TGTGCCAGCAGTGAAGGACAGGATAGCACAGATACGCAGTATTTT.

This clonotype has ten or more counts. The CDR3 nucleotides are TGTGCCACCAGCAGAGATGTCGGCTCGGCTGAAGCTTTCTTT. Its protein product is CATSRDVGSAEAFF. The chain joins TRBV15 to TRBJ1-1; D not certain. Germline CDR1 is LNHNV and CDR2 is YYDKDF (reference sequence). V was pared by 0 bases and J by 6 bases, with 11 bases between. This CDR3 has 14 residues.

This clonotype came up a few times. The V and J genes are TRBV20-1 and TRBJ2-1, with 16 bases that match TRBD2. The CDR3 has 17 amino acids. Germline V lookup: CDR1 DFQATT, CDR2 SNEGSKA (reference sequence). Trimming at V came to 5 bases and at J to 7 bases, leaving 11 bases not matched to a gene. The CDR3 coding sequence is TGCAGTGCTGAAAAGGGACTAGCGGGAGGGCCCCTAAATGAGCAGTTCTTC. Amino acid sequence: CSAEKGLAGGPLNEQFF.

With regard to this clonotype: Being one base from a much bigger clone, this may be a read error. The chain uses TRBV3-1 and TRBJ2-2; weak D call: TRBD2 (6 bases). The length of the CDR3 is 11 residues. From germline, CDR1 is LGHDT and CDR2 YNNKEL (reference sequence). DNA for the CDR3: TGTGCCAGCAGCCAAGAGGAGGGAGCTTCCTTT. Its protein product is CASSQEEGASF.

A few counts support this clonotype. The gene calls are TRBV5-5 and TRBJ2-7; TRBD1 matches at 9 bases. Germline trimming cut 4 bases from V and 6 bases from J; bases unmatched to any gene: 8. The CDR3 is made up of 14 amino acids. Germline lookup yields CDR1 SGHKS and CDR2 YYEKEE (reference sequence). The CDR3 bases are TGTGCCAGCAGCGCCGGGACAGGGACGAGCGAGCAGTACTTC. Translated: CASSAGTGTSEQYF.

This sequence joins TRBV27 and TRBJ1-5; no reliable D call. V lost 5 bases, J lost 3 bases, and 17 bases lay in between. This CDR3 comprises 16 residues. From germline, CDR1 is MNHEY and CDR2 SMNVEV (reference sequence). CDR3 region: CASSGLTGKDNQPQHF. The CDR3 bases are TGTGCCAGCAGTGGTTTGACGGGAAAGGACAATCAGCCCCAGCATTTT.

The chain uses TRBV12-3 or TRBV12-4 and TRBJ2-7; D is ambiguous. This CDR3 region has 17 residues. V shed 8 bases and J shed 0 bases, with 23 bases lying between them. Here the CDR3 DNA reads TGTGCCAGCTCACCAGAGAAAGGCCGAAGAAGCTCCTACGAGCAGTACTTC. Its translation is CASSPEKGRRSSYEQYF.